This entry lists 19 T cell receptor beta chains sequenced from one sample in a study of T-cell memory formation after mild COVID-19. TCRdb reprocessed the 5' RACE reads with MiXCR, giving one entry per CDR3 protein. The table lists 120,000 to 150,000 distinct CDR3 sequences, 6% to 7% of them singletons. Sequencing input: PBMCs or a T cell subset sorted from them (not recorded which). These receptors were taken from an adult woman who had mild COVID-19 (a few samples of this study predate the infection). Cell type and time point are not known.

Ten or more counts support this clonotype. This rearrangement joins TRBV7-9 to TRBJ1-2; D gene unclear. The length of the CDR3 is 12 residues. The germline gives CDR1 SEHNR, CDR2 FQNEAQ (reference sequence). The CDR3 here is CGRGRANYGYTF. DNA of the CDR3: TGTGGGAGAGGACGGGCAAACTATGGCTACACCTTC.

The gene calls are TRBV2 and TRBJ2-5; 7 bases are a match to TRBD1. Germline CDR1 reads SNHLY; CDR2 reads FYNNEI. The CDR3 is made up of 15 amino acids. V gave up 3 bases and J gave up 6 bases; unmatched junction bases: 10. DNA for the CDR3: TGTGCCAGCAGTGACGAGGGGGCTAGCAGGAAGACCCAGTACTTC. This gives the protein CASSDEGASRKTQYF.

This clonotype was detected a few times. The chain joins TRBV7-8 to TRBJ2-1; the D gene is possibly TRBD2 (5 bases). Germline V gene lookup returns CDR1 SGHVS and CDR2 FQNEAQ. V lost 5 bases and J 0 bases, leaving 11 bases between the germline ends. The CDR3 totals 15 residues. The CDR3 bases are TGTGCCAGCAGCCCCGGACTGAGCTCCTACAATGAGCAGTTCTTC. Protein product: CASSPGLSSYNEQFF.

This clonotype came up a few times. The CDR3 here is CASSPRDAYNEQFF. CDR3 coding DNA: TGTGCCAGCAGCCCCCGGGACGCATACAATGAGCAGTTCTTC. The chain recombines TRBV7-2 with TRBJ2-1; either TRBD1 or TRBD2 may supply D (5 bases each). Trimming stripped 5 bases from V and 4 bases from J, with 12 bases between. Germline CDR1 SGHTA, CDR2 FQGNSA. The CDR3 is 14 residues long.

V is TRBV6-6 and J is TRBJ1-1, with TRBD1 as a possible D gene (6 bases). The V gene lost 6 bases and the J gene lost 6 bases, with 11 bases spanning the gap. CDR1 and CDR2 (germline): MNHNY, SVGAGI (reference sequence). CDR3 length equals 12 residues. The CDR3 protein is CASRQGEAEAFF. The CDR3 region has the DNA TGTGCCAGCAGACAGGGTGAAGCTGAAGCTTTCTTT.

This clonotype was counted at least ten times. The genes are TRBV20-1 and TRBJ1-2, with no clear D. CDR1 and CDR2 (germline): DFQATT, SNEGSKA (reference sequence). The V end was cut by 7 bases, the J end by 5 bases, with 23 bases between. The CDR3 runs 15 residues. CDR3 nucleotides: TGCAGTGTCAGACCACCTCTGACGGGCACTTATGGCTACACCTTC. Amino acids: CSVRPPLTGTYGYTF.

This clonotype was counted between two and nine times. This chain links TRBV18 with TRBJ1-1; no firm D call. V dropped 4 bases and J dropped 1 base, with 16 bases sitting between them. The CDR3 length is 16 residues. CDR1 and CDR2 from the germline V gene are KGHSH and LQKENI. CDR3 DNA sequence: TGTGCCAGCTCACGAGACACCCCGAATGGGAACACTGAAGCTTTCTTT. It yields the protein CASSRDTPNGNTEAFF. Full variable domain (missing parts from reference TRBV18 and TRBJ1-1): NAGVMQNPRHLVRRRGQEARLRCSPMKGHSHVYWYRQLPEEGLKFMVYLQKENIIDESGMPKERFSAEFPKEGPSILRIQQVVRGDSAAYFCASSRDTPNGNTEAFFGQGTRLTVV.

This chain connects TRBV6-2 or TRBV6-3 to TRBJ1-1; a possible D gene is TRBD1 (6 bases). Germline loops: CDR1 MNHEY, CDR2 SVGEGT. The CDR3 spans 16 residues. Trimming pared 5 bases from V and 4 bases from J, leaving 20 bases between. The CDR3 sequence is CASSHGGGGGRTEAFF. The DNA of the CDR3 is TGTGCCAGCAGTCACGGAGGGGGTGGGGGTCGCACTGAAGCTTTCTTT.

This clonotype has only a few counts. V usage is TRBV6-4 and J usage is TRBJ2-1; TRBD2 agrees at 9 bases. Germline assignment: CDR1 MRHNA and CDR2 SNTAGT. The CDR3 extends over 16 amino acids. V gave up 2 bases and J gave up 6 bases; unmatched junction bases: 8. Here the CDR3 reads CASSDRGLASRNEQFF. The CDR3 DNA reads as TGTGCCAGCAGTGACCGGGGACTAGCCTCGCGCAATGAGCAGTTCTTC.

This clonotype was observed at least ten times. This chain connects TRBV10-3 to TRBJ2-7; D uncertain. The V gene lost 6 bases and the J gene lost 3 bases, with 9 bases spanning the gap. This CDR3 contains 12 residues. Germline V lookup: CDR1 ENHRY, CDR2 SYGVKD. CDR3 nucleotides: TGTGCCATCAGGACACCGAGCTACGAGCAGTACTTC. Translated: CAIRTPSYEQYF.

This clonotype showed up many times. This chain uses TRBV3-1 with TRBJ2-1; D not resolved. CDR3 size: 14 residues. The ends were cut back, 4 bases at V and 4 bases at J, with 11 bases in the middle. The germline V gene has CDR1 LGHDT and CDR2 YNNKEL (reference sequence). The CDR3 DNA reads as TGTGCCAGCAGCCTTCGGACCAGATACAATGAGCAGTTCTTC. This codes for CASSLRTRYNEQFF.

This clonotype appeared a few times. The CDR3 nucleotides read TGCGCCAGCAGCTTGGACCCGGGAGCTCCCTGGGAGCAGTACTTC. Its translation is CASSLDPGAPWEQYF. The chain couples TRBV5-1 to TRBJ2-7; perhaps TRBD2 as D (6 bases). In germline, CDR1 is SGHRS, CDR2 YFSETQ. Trimming took off 0 bases at V and 7 bases at J, with 17 bases between the two ends. The CDR3 sequence is 15 residues long.

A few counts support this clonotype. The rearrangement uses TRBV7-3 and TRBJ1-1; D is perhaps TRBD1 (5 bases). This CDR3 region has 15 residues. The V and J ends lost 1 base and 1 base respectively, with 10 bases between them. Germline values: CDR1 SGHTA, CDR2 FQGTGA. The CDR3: CASSLMGGQNTEAFF. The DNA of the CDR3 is TGTGCCAGCAGCTTAATGGGAGGACAGAACACTGAAGCTTTCTTT.

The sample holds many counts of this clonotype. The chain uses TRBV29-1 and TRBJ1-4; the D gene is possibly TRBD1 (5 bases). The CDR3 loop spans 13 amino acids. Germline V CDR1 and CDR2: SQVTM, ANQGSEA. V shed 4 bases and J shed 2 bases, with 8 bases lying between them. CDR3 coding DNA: TGCAGCGTTGGAGGGGACACTAATGAAAAACTGTTTTTT. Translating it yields CSVGGDTNEKLFF.

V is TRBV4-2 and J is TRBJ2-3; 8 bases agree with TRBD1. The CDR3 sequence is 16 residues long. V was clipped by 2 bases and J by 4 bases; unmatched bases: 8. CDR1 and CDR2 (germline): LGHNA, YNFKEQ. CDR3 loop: CASSQKLQGDADTQYF. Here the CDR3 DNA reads TGTGCCAGCAGCCAAAAGCTACAGGGGGACGCAGATACGCAGTATTTT.

The chain's CDR3 is CASSLGGQRSTDTQYF. As DNA, the CDR3 is TGCGCCAGCAGCTTAGGGGGACAGCGAAGCACAGATACGCAGTATTTT. V is TRBV5-1 and J is TRBJ2-3, with TRBD1 identical over 7 bases. The CDR3 consists of 16 residues. J lost 0 bases, V lost 2 bases, and 6 bases had no gene match. In germline, CDR1 is SGHRS, CDR2 YFSETQ.

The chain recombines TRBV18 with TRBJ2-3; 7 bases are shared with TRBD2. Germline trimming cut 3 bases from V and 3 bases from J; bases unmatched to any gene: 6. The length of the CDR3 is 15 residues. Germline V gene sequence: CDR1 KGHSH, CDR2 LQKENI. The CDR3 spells CASSPLRGRTDTQYF. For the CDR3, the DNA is TGTGCCAGCTCACCCCTGCGGGGGAGGACAGATACGCAGTATTTT.

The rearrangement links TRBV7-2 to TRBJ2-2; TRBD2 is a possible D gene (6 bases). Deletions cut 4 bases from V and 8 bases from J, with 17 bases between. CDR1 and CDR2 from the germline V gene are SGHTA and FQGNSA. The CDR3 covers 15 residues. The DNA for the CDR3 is TGTGCCAGCAGCTCGAGGCGGGGACTCACTGGGGAGCTGTTTTTT. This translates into CASSSRRGLTGELFF.

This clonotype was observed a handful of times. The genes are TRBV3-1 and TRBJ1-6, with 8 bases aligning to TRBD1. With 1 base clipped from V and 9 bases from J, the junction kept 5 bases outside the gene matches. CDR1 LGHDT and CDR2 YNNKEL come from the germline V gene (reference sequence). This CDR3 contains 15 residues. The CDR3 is CASSQVGQGLSPLHF. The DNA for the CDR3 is TGTGCCAGCAGCCAAGTCGGACAGGGTCTTTCACCCCTCCACTTT.